This T cell receptor beta chain derives from a study of blood T cell repertoires in COVID-19. Turning to the study itself: In each case, the material was cDNA or gDNA derived from T cells, B-cell-depleted T cells, or PBMCs.

Original processing notes: Amplification of reference gene primers provided the estimated nucleated cell counts. Sequenced by immunoSEQ multiplex PCR; TCRdb stores in-frame clones only, minus some. D and trimming come from the DNA, and the V and J calls and clone size come from that table. This sample has roughly 76,000 clones, with approximately 90% found just once. The V gene lost 0 bases and the J gene lost 7 bases, with 7 bases spanning the gap. The V gene's germline CDR1 is SGHTA and CDR2 FQGNSA. The length of the CDR3 is 12 residues. The sequence derives from an older woman with active COVID-19. The V call is TRBV7-2, the J call TRBJ2-7, with no clear D. The specimen sequenced was peripheral blood. Here the CDR3 reads CASSLASREQYF. CDR3 sequence (DNA): TGTGCCAGCAGCTTAGCGTCCCGGGAGCAGTACTTC.